A single sample is the source of the 6 T cell receptor beta chains below, sequenced in a study of shared T cell receptors in the human thymus. TCRdb's table, derived via immunoSEQ multiplex PCR, lists solely in-frame clones and lacks some. Altogether about 660,000 clones are present, about 89% being singletons, with the ten largest covering 0.0094%. These same records also appear under a second study, on human thymus T cells.

The sequenced material came from thymocytes. The receptor set was obtained from a boy less than two years old with a congenital heart defect.

The chain combines TRBV4-2 with TRBJ2-4; no clear D gene. Trimming cost V 0 bases and J 9 bases, with 12 bases left between them. The germline V gene has CDR1 LGHNA and CDR2 YNFKEQ. The CDR3 loop spans 14 amino acids. CDR3 nucleotide sequence: TGTGCCAGCAGCCAAGACAGTTCCCAATGCATTCAGTACTTC. Amino acid sequence: CASSQDSSQCIQYF.

This chain connects TRBV25-1 to TRBJ2-1; 7 positions agree with TRBD2. There are 14 residues in the CDR3. J gave up 10 bases and V 11 bases, and 17 bases lay outside the gene matches. CDR1 and CDR2 (germline): MGHDK, SYGVNS. The CDR3 DNA sequence: TGTGCCGGTAGCAGCTCCACCCTCGGGGGGGAGCAGTTCTTC. It encodes CAGSSSTLGGEQFF.

The gene calls are TRBV15 and TRBJ2-3, with no clear D. Germline assignment: CDR1 LNHNV and CDR2 YYDKDF (reference sequence). The CDR3 runs to 14 residues. V lost 8 bases to trimming and J lost 4 bases, with 16 bases between them. The CDR3 DNA reads TGTGCCACCGAGTCCTCCCGAAGTGCAGATACGCAGTATTTT. It specifies CATESSRSADTQYF. Supplemented by reference TRBV15 and TRBJ2-3, the full variable domain reads DAMVIQNPRYQVTQFGKPVTLSCSQTLNHNVMYWYQQKSSQAPKLLFHYYDKDFNNEADTPDNFQSRRPNTSFCFLDIRSPGLGDTAMYLCATESSRSADTQYFGPGTRLTVL.

CDR3 in DNA: TGCAGCAACCGACTAGCGGGAGCCAATGAGCAGTTCTTC. As protein: CSNRLAGANEQFF. This chain connects TRBV29-1 to TRBJ2-1, with 12 bases matching TRBD2. The V gene end was trimmed by 8 bases and the J gene end by 6 bases; junction bases not matched to a gene: 5. The germline V gene has CDR1 SQVTM and CDR2 ANQGSEA. This CDR3 spans 13 amino acids.

V and J are TRBV4-1 and TRBJ2-3; 8 nucleotides match TRBD1. Per germline, CDR1 MGHRA and CDR2 YSYEKL. V shed 0 bases, J shed 2 bases, and the junction held 7 bases outside the gene matches. The length of the CDR3 is 17 residues. The CDR3: CASSQEATGVPTDTQYF. The CDR3 nucleotides read TGCGCCAGCAGCCAAGAGGCGACAGGGGTCCCCACAGATACGCAGTATTTT.

The gene calls are TRBV5-1 and TRBJ1-2; a possible D gene is TRBD1 (5 bases). Looked up from germline, CDR1 is SGHRS and CDR2 is YFSETQ. V shed 0 bases and J shed 6 bases, with 9 bases lying between them. The CDR3 extends over 13 amino acids. CDR3 nucleotides: TGCGCCAGCAGCTTGGTGGCAGGGAATGGCTACACCTTC. Its protein is CASSLVAGNGYTF.